This is a list of T cell receptor beta chains from one sample in a study of CD8+CD57+ T cells in acquired aplastic anemia. In TCRdb, the reads were re-called with MiXCR into one record per CDR3 protein. Of 310,000 or so distinct CDR3 sequences in the sample, approximately 57% were seen once. The source material was sorted CD4+, CD8+, or CD8+CD57+ T cells (not recorded which) from PBMCs. These receptors originate from a human donor with aplastic anemia. Each CDR3 is given with its conserved first and last residue. A D gene is named only where the DNA matches it firmly. Only part of the rows carry a size: once, few, many, or a class if the clone is expanded.

d_call	v_call	clone_size	j_call	cdr3_aa	cdr3_nt
-	TRBV3-1	many	TRBJ1-2	CASSQVGSYGYTF	TGTGCCAGCAGCCAAGTAGGGAGCTATGGCTACACCTTC
-	TRBV6-6	many	TRBJ1-3	CASGENTIYF	TGTGCCAGCGGGGAAAACACCATATATTTT
-	TRBV5-5	-	TRBJ2-5	CASSTDGETQYF	TGTGCCAGCAGCACTGATGGGGAGACCCAGTACTTC
-	TRBV2	-	TRBJ2-7	CASMIADSSYEQYF	TGTGCCAGCATGATAGCGGACAGTTCCTACGAGCAGTACTTC
-	TRBV20-1	-	TRBJ2-1	CSAGSGAYNEQFF	TGCAGTGCTGGTTCGGGGGCCTACAATGAGCAGTTCTTC
-	TRBV24-1	-	TRBJ1-1	CATSFRREAFF	TGTGCCACCAGTTTTCGACGTGAAGCTTTCTTT
-	TRBV2	-	TRBJ2-2	CASRGWNTGELFF	TGTGCCAGCAGAGGGTGGAACACCGGGGAGCTGTTTTTT
TRBD1	TRBV2	-	TRBJ1-1	CASRRTGWNTEAFF	TGTGCCAGCAGAAGGACAGGGTGGAATACTGAAGCTTTCTTT
-	TRBV10-3	-	TRBJ2-7	CAISESGGREYEQYF	TGTGCCATCAGTGAGTCGGGGGGCAGGGAATACGAGCAGTACTTC
-	TRBV12-5	many	TRBJ1-6	CASGLGTGTSVSPLHF	TGTGCTAGTGGTTTGGGTACCGGGACGTCCGTTTCACCCCTCCACTTT
TRBD1	TRBV5-6	many	TRBJ2-7	CASSKTGFEQYF	TGTGCCAGCAGCAAGACAGGGTTCGAGCAGTACTTC